This T cell receptor beta chain was captured by sequencing in a study of long-term antiretroviral therapy in people with HIV. Points from the study as a whole: Whichever time point was examined, clones expanded before ART dominated the repertoire.

People in the study who had HIV all got their treatment in the United States. The content of samples before DNA extraction was about 0.9-11 million cryopreserved PBMC. As regards this clone: Its specificity is not known.

At survey level, the immunoSEQ assay was run in its v3.0 version. This table comes from immunoSEQ multiplex PCR, and its TCRdb copy is limited to in-frame clones, with some not included. The sample yields about 23,000 clones, about 88% seen once. This clonotype was sampled from a man aged 60 to 69 with HIV. This specimen consisted of unsorted PBMCs, obtained 0.6 years after starting antiretroviral therapy.

The CDR3 sequence is CASSPGWGGAYTEAFF. CDR3 bases: TGTGCCAGCAGCCCGGGGTGGGGGGGCGCTTACACTGAAGCTTTCTTT. The chain joins TRBV7-9 to TRBJ1-1; TRBD1 is a possible D gene (6 bases). The CDR3 spans 16 residues. V was shortened by 5 bases and J by 3 bases, with 19 bases between the two germline ends. Germline V CDR1 and CDR2: SEHNR, FQNEAQ (reference sequence).